This passage covers 11 T cell receptor beta chains from one sample sequenced in a study of blood T cell repertoires in COVID-19. Data came from immunoSEQ multiplex PCR; TCRdb stores just in-frame clones and leaves some out. The table has roughly 230,000 clones, about 80% seen once. Material for sequencing was PBMCs or T cells enriched from blood (not recorded which). The receptor source for this set is a man aged 50 to 60 who had recovered from COVID-19.

This sequence joins TRBV10-2 and TRBJ2-1, with 11 bases lining up with TRBD2. Losses at the gene ends were 4 bases for V and 7 bases for J; bases not matched to a gene: 9. The CDR3 is 16 residues long. Germline loops: CDR1 WSHSY, CDR2 SAAADI. The CDR3 sequence is CASSVIPSGRMNEQFF. For the CDR3, the DNA is TGCGCCAGCAGTGTTATTCCTAGCGGGAGGATGAATGAGCAGTTCTTC.

The V gene is TRBV5-1, the J gene TRBJ2-1; 14 bases align to TRBD2. This CDR3 comprises 18 residues. V gave up 6 bases and J gave up 7 bases; unmatched junction bases: 15. The V gene's germline CDR1 is SGHRS and CDR2 YFSETQ. The CDR3 DNA follows: TGCGCCAGCACCGGGACTAGCGGGGGTTCAAGGGGGCGAAATGAGCAGTTCTTC. This encodes CASTGTSGGSRGRNEQFF.

The J gene is TRBJ1-1, the V gene TRBV5-5; D unclear. V was clipped by 1 base and J by 0 bases, with 7 bases between them. The CDR3 extends over 14 amino acids. The germline V gene encodes CDR1 SGHKS and CDR2 YYEKEE (reference sequence). The CDR3 region has the DNA TGTGCCAGCAGCTTGCTCGGTATGAACACTGAAGCTTTCTTT. Encoded protein: CASSLLGMNTEAFF.

Only one count was recorded for this clone. This chain uses TRBV7-2 with TRBJ2-3; 7 nucleotides agree with TRBD2. V was clipped by 3 bases and J by 2 bases; unmatched bases: 5. The CDR3 runs 15 residues. From germline, CDR1 is SGHTA and CDR2 FQGNSA. CDR3 sequence reads: CASSFLAENTDTQYF. The CDR3, as DNA: TGTGCCAGCAGCTTTCTAGCGGAGAACACAGATACGCAGTATTTT.

A single count supports this clone. The rearrangement uses TRBV3-1 (or the pseudogene TRBV3-2) and TRBJ1-3; D may be TRBD1 (5 bases). Germline V gene data show CDR1 as LGHDT and CDR2 as YNNKEL (reference sequence). The CDR3 is 17 residues long. V gave up 4 bases and J gave up 4 bases, with 20 bases separating them. The CDR3 bases are TGTGCCAGCAGCCCGGCCGGGGGAGGGGCCTCCGGAAACACCATATATTTT. Translating gives CASSPAGGGASGNTIYF.

The chain joins TRBV12-5 to TRBJ1-1; D unresolved. Germline V gives CDR1 LGHNT, CDR2 FRNRAP. This CDR3 has 13 amino acids. V lost 3 bases, J lost 4 bases, and 9 bases lay in between. CDR3 nucleotide sequence: TGTGCTAGTGGTTTTGAGGGTGGCACTGAAGCTTTCTTT. Translation: CASGFEGGTEAFF.

The chain recombines TRBV18 with TRBJ2-7, with D unclear. The CDR3 has 13 amino acids. Germline CDR1 is KGHSH and CDR2 is LQKENI. V was trimmed by 4 bases and J by 0 bases, leaving 7 bases between them. The CDR3 loop is CASSRSNSYEQYF. CDR3 DNA: TGTGCCAGCTCACGGTCTAACTCCTACGAGCAGTACTTC.

The chain recombines TRBV6-5 with TRBJ1-4; D ambiguous. Germline V gene data show CDR1 as MNHEY and CDR2 as SVGAGI. The CDR3 runs 15 residues. The V end lost 7 bases, the J end lost 0 bases, and 12 bases lay between the germline ends. The CDR3 coding sequence is TGTGCCAGCAAGAGTGTCCCTGCAACTAATGAAAAACTGTTTTTT. This sequence encodes CASKSVPATNEKLFF.

This sequence joins TRBV6-4 and TRBJ2-7; 11 positions agree with TRBD1. With 0 bases clipped from V and 4 bases from J, the junction kept 8 bases outside the gene matches. The length of the CDR3 is 17 residues. The germline gives CDR1 MRHNA, CDR2 SNTAGT. CDR3 nucleotide sequence: TGTGCCAGCAGTGACTCCCCCCGGGACAGGGGGGCTTACGAGCAGTACTTC. It translates to CASSDSPRDRGAYEQYF.

The rearrangement links TRBV7-2 to TRBJ1-2, with TRBD1 identical over 8 bases. CDR1 SGHTA and CDR2 FQGNSA come from the germline V gene. This CDR3 spans 12 amino acids. V trimming: 3 bases; J trimming: 8 bases; junction bases outside the gene matches: 2. The CDR3 sequence: CASSFRQGGYTF. The CDR3 DNA is TGTGCCAGCAGCTTTAGACAGGGGGGCTACACCTTC.

This rearrangement joins TRBV10-1 to TRBJ2-1; 7 positions match TRBD1. CDR1 and CDR2 from the germline V gene are WNHNN and SYGVQD (reference sequence). The CDR3 runs to 17 residues. The trim removed 4 bases at V and 0 bases at J, leaving 9 bases unmatched. CDR3 DNA sequence: TGCGCCAGCAGTGCCTCTCTACAGGGGTCCTCCTACAATGAGCAGTTCTTC. Protein: CASSASLQGSSYNEQFF.